In its sample, the clone carrying this T cell receptor (beta chain) was seen a few times. Its cognate antigen is unknown. This entry belongs to a study of cytomegalovirus exposure and HLA in healthy donors. PCR was performed using 60 Vbeta and 13 Jbeta primers. Clones were read by immunoSEQ multiplex PCR, and TCRdb kept only the in-frame ones, dropping some. The table has approximately 120,000 clones, approximately 73% seen once. General study results and limits: CMV serostatus was the only immune exposure information that was available. Later findings reportedly placed an Asian-associated ancestry cluster below the approximately 700-donor mean for N-insertions.

This CDR3 contains 14 residues. The trim removed 5 bases at V and 9 bases at J, leaving 6 bases unmatched. In germline, CDR1 is SGHTA, CDR2 FQGNSA. The sequence came from a man in his sixties in good health and CMV-seropositive. The genes are TRBV7-2 and TRBJ1-6; the match to TRBD1 covers 8 bases. Material for sequencing was PBMCs. This CDR3 reads CASSRTGRGSPLHF. As DNA, the CDR3 is TGTGCCAGCAGCCGGACAGGGAGGGGTTCACCCCTCCACTTT.